These 19 T cell receptor beta chains share one sample of origin, sequenced in a study of CD8+ T cells in alopecia areata. cDNA prepared by RNA extraction and subsequent reverse transcription served as the template for sequencing. Using immunoSEQ multiplex PCR, the repertoire was profiled, and TCRdb retains in-frame clones only, with some absent. The table shows fewer than 110,000 clones, with roughly 53% occurring only once. The sequenced sample consisted of CD4+ T cells sorted from blood. Receptor source: a human donor in good health.

The chain is built from TRBV29-1 and TRBJ2-1, with D hard to call. Trimming stripped 0 bases from V and 4 bases from J, with 7 bases between. Germline lookup yields CDR1 SQVTM and CDR2 ANQGSEA. The CDR3 runs to 13 residues. This chain's CDR3 is CSVEDQLYNEQFF. The CDR3 bases are TGCAGCGTTGAAGATCAACTGTACAATGAGCAGTTCTTC.

The V and J genes are TRBV28 and TRBJ2-7; D gene unclear. CDR3 length: 14 residues. The germline V gene encodes CDR1 MDHEN and CDR2 SYDVKM. Deletions cut 3 bases from V and 7 bases from J, with 16 bases between. The CDR3 DNA reads TGTGCCAGCAGTTTTAGATTTCTAGAGCAGGAGCAGTACTTC. It codes for CASSFRFLEQEQYF.

This clone was seen only once. This chain links TRBV29-1 with TRBJ2-5; D is possibly TRBD1 or TRBD2 (5 bases each). The CDR3 consists of 13 residues. Germline CDR1 SQVTM, CDR2 ANQGSEA. The V and J ends lost 3 bases and 5 bases respectively, with 13 bases between them. The CDR3 protein is CSVERGPRETQYF. The DNA for the CDR3 is TGCAGCGTTGAGAGGGGACCGCGGGAGACCCAGTACTTC.

This clone showed up just a few times. The chain employs TRBV5-4 and TRBJ1-1, with 8 bases aligning to TRBD1. V shed 7 bases, J shed 0 bases, and the junction held 5 bases outside the gene matches. The germline V gene has CDR1 SGHNT and CDR2 YYREEE (reference sequence). The CDR3 has 14 amino acids. In nucleotides, the CDR3 is TGTGCCAGCGGATACAGGGGGGTGAACACTGAAGCTTTCTTT. Amino acids: CASGYRGVNTEAFF.

This chain uses TRBV6-5 with TRBJ2-3, with D possibly TRBD1 on 6 matching bases. V was clipped by 4 bases and J by 2 bases, with 16 bases between them. The CDR3 has 16 residues. The germline V gene has CDR1 MNHEY and CDR2 SVGAGI. The CDR3, as DNA: TGTGCCAGCAGTTTCAGGACAGCCGACATCACAGATACGCAGTATTTT. It specifies CASSFRTADITDTQYF.

This clone came up a few times. The chain recombines TRBV29-1 with TRBJ1-1; tentatively, D is TRBD1 (5 bases). V lost 4 bases, J lost 3 bases, and 6 bases lay in between. The CDR3 covers 11 residues. From germline, CDR1 is SQVTM and CDR2 ANQGSEA. CDR3 region: CSVVRDTEAFF. CDR3 coding DNA: TGCAGCGTTGTCAGGGACACTGAAGCTTTCTTT.

This clone appeared once. At the DNA level, this CDR3 is encoded by other sequences in the same sample as well. V and J are TRBV5-6 and TRBJ2-7, with no clear D. Trimming took off 4 bases at V and 0 bases at J, with 5 bases between the two ends. CDR3 length: 12 residues. The V gene's germline CDR1 is SGHDT and CDR2 YYEEEE. CDR3 nucleotides: TGTGCCAGCAGCCTCAGCTCCTACGAGCAGTACTTC. Its protein product is CASSLSSYEQYF. Variable domain in full (rest from reference TRBV5-6 and TRBJ2-7): DAGVTQSPTHLIKTRGQQVTLRCSPKSGHDTVSWYQQALGQGPQFIFQYYEEEERQRGNFPDRFSGHQFPNYSSELNVNALLLGDSALYLCASSLSSYEQYFGPGTRLTVT.

This clone was detected once. The chain joins TRBV7-9 to TRBJ1-1; perhaps TRBD1 as D (6 bases). This CDR3 comprises 10 residues. The V gene's germline CDR1 is SEHNR and CDR2 FQNEAQ (reference sequence). The V end was cut by 5 bases, the J end by 11 bases, with 9 bases between. The CDR3 spells CASSDQGAFF. For the CDR3, the DNA is TGTGCCAGCAGCGACCAGGGGGCTTTCTTT.

The chain employs TRBV29-1 and TRBJ2-7, with D perhaps matching TRBD1 or TRBD2 (5 bases each). Germline assignment: CDR1 SQVTM and CDR2 ANQGSEA. The germline V and J ends were trimmed by 6 bases and 4 bases, with 22 bases remaining between them. This CDR3 comprises 15 residues. The CDR3 is CSVRTGTGIEYEQYF. The CDR3, as DNA: TGCAGCGTCCGAACCGGGACGGGGATCGAGTACGAGCAGTACTTC.

This clone was observed a single time. This rearrangement joins TRBV5-1 to TRBJ2-1; 10 bases are shared with TRBD2. The CDR3 is 15 amino acids. Germline CDR1 and CDR2: SGHRS and YFSETQ. Losses at the gene ends were 4 bases for V and 2 bases for J; bases not matched to a gene: 3. CDR3 sequence reads: CASSTGTSAYNEQFF. The CDR3 region has the DNA TGCGCCAGCAGCACCGGGACTAGCGCCTACAATGAGCAGTTCTTC.

Only one count was recorded for this clone. The chain recombines TRBV4-1 with TRBJ1-5, with D perhaps TRBD1 (5 bases). The germline gives CDR1 MGHRA, CDR2 YSYEKL. The V and J ends lost 3 bases and 4 bases respectively, with 16 bases between them. The CDR3 is 16 residues long. The DNA of the CDR3 is TGCGCCAGCAGCCAGGCTTTTTTCCGGGGGAATCAGCCCCAGCATTTT. This translates into CASSQAFFRGNQPQHF.

The chain combines TRBV30 with TRBJ2-7; possible D gene TRBD1, 7 bases. This CDR3 contains 13 residues. Trimming pared 5 bases from V and 7 bases from J, leaving 18 bases between. CDR1 and CDR2 (germline): GTSNPN, SVGIG (reference sequence). The CDR3 DNA sequence: TGTGCCTGGTCTCAACTGACAGGGAGGGAGCAGTACTTC. The encoded protein is CAWSQLTGREQYF.

The DNA of the CDR3 is TGTGCCAGCAGCTTACTTTCGGCGGACAGGACCTACGAGCAGTACTTC. Its protein product is CASSLLSADRTYEQYF. The V and J genes are TRBV7-4 and TRBJ2-7; 7 nucleotides align to TRBD1. The ends lost 2 bases at V and 2 bases at J; junction bases unmatched: 9. The CDR3 runs to 16 residues. CDR1 is SGHVT, CDR2 SQSDAQ, per germline. Supplemented by reference TRBV7-4 and TRBJ2-7, the full variable domain reads GAGVSQSPRYKVAKRGRDVALRCDSISGHVTLYWYRQTLGQGSEVLTYSQSDAQRDKSGRPSGRFSAERPERSVSTLKIQRTEQGDSAVYLCASSLLSADRTYEQYFGPGTRLTVT.

The gene calls are TRBV7-2 and TRBJ2-5; D is uncertain. Germline values: CDR1 SGHTA, CDR2 FQGNSA. CDR3 length: 14 residues. V was clipped by 2 bases and J by 5 bases, with 12 bases between them. The CDR3 reads CASSLNDGRETQYF. Written as DNA, the CDR3 is TGTGCCAGCAGCTTAAACGACGGTAGGGAGACCCAGTACTTC.

This chain links TRBV4-2 with TRBJ2-7; unclear D gene. The CDR3 is 14 amino acids. Germline CDR1 LGHNA, CDR2 YNFKEQ. With 0 bases removed from V and 5 bases from J, the gap between germline ends came to 11 bases. Here the CDR3 reads CASSQDSRVDEQYF. The CDR3 DNA is TGTGCCAGCAGCCAAGATTCTAGGGTCGACGAGCAGTACTTC.

The V and J genes are TRBV7-9 and TRBJ2-6; D remains unclear. The V end was cut by 0 bases, the J end by 2 bases, with 2 bases between. CDR1 is SEHNR and CDR2 is FQNEAQ in the germline V gene (reference sequence). This CDR3 is 14 amino acids long. The chain's CDR3 is CASSLAAGANVLTF. CDR3 bases: TGTGCCAGCAGCTTAGCCGCTGGGGCCAACGTCCTGACTTTC. The variable domain in full, with the rest retrieved from reference TRBV7-9 and TRBJ2-6, is DTGVSQNPRHKITKRGQNVTFRCDPISEHNRLYWYRQTLGQGPEFLTYFQNEAQLEKSRLLSDRFSAERPKGSFSTLEIQRTEQGDSAMYLCASSLAAGANVLTFGAGSRLTVL.

Turning to this clone: Sequence at one end of the junction differs from germline and may be a read error. The chain recombines TRBV7-7 with TRBJ2-5; TRBD2 matches 7 bases. The CDR3 consists of 12 residues. Germline CDR1 and CDR2: SSHAT and FNYEAQ (reference sequence). The CDR3, as DNA: TGTGCTAGCAGCCCCCGAGCGGGAACCCAGTACTTC. This encodes CASSPRAGTQYF. Full variable domain (outside the CDR3, taken from reference TRBV7-7 and TRBJ2-5): GAGVSQSPRYKVTKRGQDVTLRCDPISSHATLYWYQQALGQGPEFLTYFNYEAQPDKSGLPSDRFSAERPEGSISTLTIQRTEQRDSAMYRCASSPRAGTQYFGPGTRLLVL.

The CDR3: CASSETRDSPLHF. For the CDR3, the DNA is TGTGCCAGCAGTGAAACTAGGGATTCACCCCTCCACTTT. The gene calls are TRBV2 and TRBJ1-6; D ambiguous. Germline V gene sequence: CDR1 SNHLY, CDR2 FYNNEI. V was clipped by 2 bases and J by 8 bases, with 7 bases between them. The CDR3 is 13 amino acids.

This clone appeared a few times. Other DNA sequences in this specimen translate into the identical CDR3. The chain couples TRBV5-1 to TRBJ2-3; TRBD1 matches 8 bases. From germline, CDR1 is SGHRS and CDR2 YFSETQ. V was clipped by 0 bases and J by 6 bases; unmatched bases: 6. The CDR3 loop spans 15 amino acids. CDR3 amino acids: CASSLARGRGDTQYF. In DNA form, the CDR3 reads TGCGCCAGCAGCTTGGCCAGGGGGCGCGGGGATACGCAGTATTTT.